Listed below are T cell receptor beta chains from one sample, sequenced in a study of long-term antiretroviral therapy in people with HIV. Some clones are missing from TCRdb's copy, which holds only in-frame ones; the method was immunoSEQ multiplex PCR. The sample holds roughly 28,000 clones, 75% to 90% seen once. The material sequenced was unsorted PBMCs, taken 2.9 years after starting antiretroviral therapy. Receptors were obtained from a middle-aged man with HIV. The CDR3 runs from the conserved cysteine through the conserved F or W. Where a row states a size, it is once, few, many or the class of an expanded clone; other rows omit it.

CDR3 protein: CASSQTSATNEKLFF
clone size: .
J gene: TRBJ1-4
V gene: TRBV4-3

CDR3 protein: CASSNGRAYEQYF
clone size: .
J gene: TRBJ2-7
V gene: TRBV2

CDR3 protein: CASSQDRGQGVYTGELFF
clone size: .
J gene: TRBJ2-2
V gene: TRBV4-3

CDR3 protein: CASSLGDRPEAFF
clone size: .
J gene: TRBJ1-1
V gene: TRBV11-2

CDR3 protein: CASTATAGFYGYTF
clone size: few
J gene: TRBJ1-2
V gene: TRBV19

CDR3 protein: CASSIHRGPGNTIYF
clone size: .
J gene: TRBJ1-3
V gene: TRBV6-6

CDR3 protein: CASRQGVNYGYTF
clone size: .
J gene: TRBJ1-2
V gene: TRBV6-5

CDR3 protein: CAWSVLGRSSYEQYF
clone size: few
J gene: TRBJ2-7
V gene: TRBV30

CDR3 protein: CAISLGLAGGHEQFF
clone size: .
J gene: TRBJ2-1
V gene: TRBV10-3

CDR3 protein: CASSYGTGGLYEQYF
clone size: .
J gene: TRBJ2-7
V gene: TRBV6-5

CDR3 protein: CASSLGSGGQGGSPLHF
clone size: once
J gene: TRBJ1-6
V gene: TRBV7-9

CDR3 protein: CASSSWPLTGTGAYNEQFF
clone size: .
J gene: TRBJ2-1
V gene: TRBV11-2

CDR3 protein: CASRTTGDSNTEAFF
clone size: .
J gene: TRBJ1-1
V gene: TRBV28

CDR3 protein: CASSRDPPYEQYF
clone size: .
J gene: TRBJ2-7
V gene: TRBV11-2

CDR3 protein: CASSVSGANTGELFF
clone size: .
J gene: TRBJ2-2
V gene: TRBV9

CDR3 protein: CASRPGGQETQYF
clone size: .
J gene: TRBJ2-5
V gene: TRBV5-4

CDR3 protein: CASSFQTTMGETQYF
clone size: .
J gene: TRBJ2-5
V gene: TRBV7-9

CDR3 protein: CASSPTLNQPQHF
clone size: .
J gene: TRBJ1-5
V gene: TRBV18

CDR3 protein: CASSLGQNIYTF
clone size: .
J gene: TRBJ1-2
V gene: TRBV5-6

CDR3 protein: CASSEGAHYEQYF
clone size: .
J gene: TRBJ2-7
V gene: TRBV4-2